The clone carrying this T cell receptor (beta chain) appeared a few times. Its antigen is as yet unknown. These data originate in a study of response to subunit inactivated influenza vaccine. The study, taken as a whole, reports: Few additional T cells are recruited per seasonal influenza vaccination, authors suggested.

TCRdb re-analysed the RT-PCR reads in MiXCR, keeping a single row per CDR3 protein. The sample lists 600,000 to 700,000 distinct CDR3 sequences; about 14% were seen once. Trimming cost V 11 bases and J 3 bases, with 18 bases left between them. Germline CDR1 is MNHEY and CDR2 is SMNVEV (reference sequence). This CDR3 contains 14 residues. This clonotype originated in a man over 45 who received an inactivated influenza vaccine. The chain couples TRBV27 to TRBJ2-3; D is perhaps TRBD1 or TRBD2 (7 bases each). Sequenced material: PBMCs from blood, taken 14 days before vaccination. The CDR3: CAAGGGPWTDTQYF. The CDR3 region has the DNA TGTGCCGCAGGGGGGGGGCCCTGGACAGATACGCAGTATTTT.